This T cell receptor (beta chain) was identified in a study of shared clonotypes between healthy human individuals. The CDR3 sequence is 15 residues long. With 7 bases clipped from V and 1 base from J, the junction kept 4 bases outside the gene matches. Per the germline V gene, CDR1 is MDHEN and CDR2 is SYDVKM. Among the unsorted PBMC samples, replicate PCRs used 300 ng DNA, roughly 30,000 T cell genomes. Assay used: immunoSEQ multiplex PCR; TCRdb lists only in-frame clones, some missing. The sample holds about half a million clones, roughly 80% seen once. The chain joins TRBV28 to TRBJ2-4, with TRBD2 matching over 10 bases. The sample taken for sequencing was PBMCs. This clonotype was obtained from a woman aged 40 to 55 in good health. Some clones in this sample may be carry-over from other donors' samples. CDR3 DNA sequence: TGTGCCAGCACCGCGACTAGCGGGGCCAAAAACATTCAGTACTTC. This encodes CASTATSGAKNIQYF.